One sample yielded the 5 T cell receptor beta chains listed below, sequenced in a study of glioma-infiltrating T cells after dendritic cell vaccination. Assay: immunoSEQ multiplex PCR; the TCRdb copy retains only in-frame clones and omits some. The sample holds roughly 47,000 clones, over 75% seen once. The starting material was blood, obtained before dendritic cell vaccination. These receptors were taken from a human donor with glioblastoma.

The chain uses TRBV19 and TRBJ1-2, with a tentative D call TRBD1 (6 bases). This CDR3 is 12 amino acids long. V was trimmed by 5 bases and J by 4 bases, leaving 8 bases between them. Germline V gene data show CDR1 as LNHDA and CDR2 as SQIVND (reference sequence). The CDR3 loop reads CASSRTVYGYTF. For the CDR3, the DNA is TGTGCCAGTAGTCGGACAGTCTATGGCTACACCTTC.

V gene TRBV5-4 combines with J gene TRBJ2-7, with TRBD1 identical over 9 bases. CDR3 length: 14 residues. Germline CDR1 and CDR2: SGHNT and YYREEE (reference sequence). J was trimmed by 3 bases and V by 2 bases; bases with no gene match: 3. The CDR3, as DNA: TGTGCCAGCAGCTTAGGGACAGGGTTCTACGAGCAGTACTTC. Translation gives CASSLGTGFYEQYF.

The chain couples TRBV20-1 to TRBJ2-3; 8 bases align to TRBD1. Looked up from germline, CDR1 is DFQATT and CDR2 is SNEGSKA (reference sequence). CDR3 size: 11 residues. Unmatched junction bases numbered 1, after V lost 6 bases and J lost 5 bases. CDR3: CSAGQGDTQYF. As DNA, the CDR3 is TGCAGTGCCGGACAGGGAGATACGCAGTATTTT.

The J gene is TRBJ1-5, the V gene TRBV5-4; TRBD1 agrees at 7 bases. Trimming removed 4 bases from V and 8 bases from J; junction bases left unmatched: 3. Per the germline V gene, CDR1 is SGHNT and CDR2 is YYREEE (reference sequence). This CDR3 has 12 residues. Here the CDR3 reads CASSVGQEPQHF. In nucleotides, the CDR3 is TGTGCCAGCAGCGTAGGACAGGAGCCCCAGCATTTT.

The chain joins TRBV27 to TRBJ2-7; D may be TRBD2 (7 bases). Per the germline V gene, CDR1 is MNHEY and CDR2 is SMNVEV (reference sequence). The CDR3 has 15 residues. The V end lost 6 bases, the J end lost 5 bases, and 20 bases lay between the germline ends. CDR3 DNA: TGTGCCAGCAGGCCGACGGGGGGCGGTACGAACGAGCAGTACTTC. Encoded protein: CASRPTGGGTNEQYF.